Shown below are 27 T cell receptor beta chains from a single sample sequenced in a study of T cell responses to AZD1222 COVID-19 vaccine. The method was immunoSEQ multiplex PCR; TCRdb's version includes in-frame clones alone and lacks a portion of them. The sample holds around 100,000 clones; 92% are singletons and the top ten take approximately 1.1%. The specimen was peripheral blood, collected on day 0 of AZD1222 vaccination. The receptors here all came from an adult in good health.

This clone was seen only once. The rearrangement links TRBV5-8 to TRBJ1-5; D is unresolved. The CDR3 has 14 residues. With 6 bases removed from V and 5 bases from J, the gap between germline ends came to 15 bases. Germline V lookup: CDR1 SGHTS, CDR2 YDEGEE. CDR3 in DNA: TGTGCCAGCACCAAACCCCGGGTCTATCAGCCCCAGCATTTT. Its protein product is CASTKPRVYQPQHF.

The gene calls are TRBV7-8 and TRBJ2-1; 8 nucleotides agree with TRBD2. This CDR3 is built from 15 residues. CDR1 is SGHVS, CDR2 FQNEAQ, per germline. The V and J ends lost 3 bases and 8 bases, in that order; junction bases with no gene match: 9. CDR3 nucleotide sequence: TGTGCCAGCAGCTTTTGGGCGGGAGGAGGTGATGAGCAGTTCTTC. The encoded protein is CASSFWAGGGDEQFF.

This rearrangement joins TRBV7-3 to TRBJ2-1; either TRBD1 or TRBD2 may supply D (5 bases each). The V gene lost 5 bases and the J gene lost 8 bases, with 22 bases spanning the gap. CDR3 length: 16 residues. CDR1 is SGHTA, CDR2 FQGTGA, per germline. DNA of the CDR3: TGTGCCAGCAGCCCGAAGTGGGGGATCGGGGCCGATGAGCAGTTCTTC. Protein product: CASSPKWGIGADEQFF. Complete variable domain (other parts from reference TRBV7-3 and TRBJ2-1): GAGVSQTPSNKVTEKGKYVELRCDPISGHTALYWYRQSLGQGPEFLIYFQGTGAADDSGLPNDRFFAVRPEGSVSTLKIQRTERGDSAVYLCASSPKWGIGADEQFFGPGTRLTVL.

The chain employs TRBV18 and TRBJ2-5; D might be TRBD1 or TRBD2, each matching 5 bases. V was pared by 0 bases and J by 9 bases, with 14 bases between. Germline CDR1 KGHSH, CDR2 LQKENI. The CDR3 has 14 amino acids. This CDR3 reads CASSPPSAGWAQYF. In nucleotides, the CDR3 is TGTGCCAGCTCACCACCTAGCGCAGGGTGGGCCCAGTACTTC. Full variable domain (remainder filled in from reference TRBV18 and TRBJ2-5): NAGVMQNPRHLVRRRGQEARLRCSPMKGHSHVYWYRQLPEEGLKFMVYLQKENIIDESGMPKERFSAEFPKEGPSILRIQQVVRGDSAAYFCASSPPSAGWAQYFGPGTRLLVL.

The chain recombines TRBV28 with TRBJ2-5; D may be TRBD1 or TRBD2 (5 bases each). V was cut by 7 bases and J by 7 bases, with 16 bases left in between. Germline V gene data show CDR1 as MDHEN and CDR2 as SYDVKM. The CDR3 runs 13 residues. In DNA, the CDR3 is TGTGCCAGCACTCCTGGGACCAAAGGGACCCAGTACTTC. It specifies CASTPGTKGTQYF.

The chain's CDR3 is CASSRGLGPYEQYF. DNA of the CDR3: TGCGCCAGCAGCCGGGGGTTAGGGCCCTACGAGCAGTACTTC. This rearrangement joins TRBV4-3 to TRBJ2-7; D may correspond to TRBD1 or TRBD2 (5 bases each). The germline V gene has CDR1 LGHNA and CDR2 YSLEER. V dropped 4 bases and J dropped 2 bases, with 12 bases sitting between them. The CDR3 is 14 amino acids.

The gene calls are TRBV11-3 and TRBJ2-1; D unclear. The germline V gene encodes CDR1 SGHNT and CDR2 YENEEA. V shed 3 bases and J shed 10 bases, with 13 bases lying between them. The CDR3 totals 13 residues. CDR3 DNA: TGTGCCAGCAGCTTGAACTGGGATTTAGAGCAGTTCTTC. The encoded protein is CASSLNWDLEQFF.

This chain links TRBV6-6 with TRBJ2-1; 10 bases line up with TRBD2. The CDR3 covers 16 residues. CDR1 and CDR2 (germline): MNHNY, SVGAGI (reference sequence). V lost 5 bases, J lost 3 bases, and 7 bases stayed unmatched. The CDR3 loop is CASSRAGGTYYNEQFF. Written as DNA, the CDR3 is TGTGCCAGCAGTCGAGCGGGGGGGACTTACTACAATGAGCAGTTCTTC.

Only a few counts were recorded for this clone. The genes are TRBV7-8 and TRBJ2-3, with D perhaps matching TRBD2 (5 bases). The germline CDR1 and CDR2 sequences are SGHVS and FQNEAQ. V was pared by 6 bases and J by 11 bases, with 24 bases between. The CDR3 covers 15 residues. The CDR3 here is CASSRLVRALEGQYF. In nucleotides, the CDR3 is TGTGCCAGCAGTCGATTGGTGCGGGCCCTTGAGGGGCAGTATTTT.

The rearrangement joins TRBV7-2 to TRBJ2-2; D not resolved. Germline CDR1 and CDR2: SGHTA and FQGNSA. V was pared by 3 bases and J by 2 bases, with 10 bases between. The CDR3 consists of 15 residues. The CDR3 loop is CASSFLTHNTGELFF. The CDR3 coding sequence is TGTGCCAGCAGCTTTTTGACCCATAACACCGGGGAGCTGTTTTTT.

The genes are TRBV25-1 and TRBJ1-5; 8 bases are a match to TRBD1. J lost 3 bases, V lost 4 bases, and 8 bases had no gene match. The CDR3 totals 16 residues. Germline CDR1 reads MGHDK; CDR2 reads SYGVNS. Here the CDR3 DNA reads TGTGCCAGCAGTGCACATGGACAGGGTCCCAATCAGCCCCAGCATTTT. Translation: CASSAHGQGPNQPQHF.

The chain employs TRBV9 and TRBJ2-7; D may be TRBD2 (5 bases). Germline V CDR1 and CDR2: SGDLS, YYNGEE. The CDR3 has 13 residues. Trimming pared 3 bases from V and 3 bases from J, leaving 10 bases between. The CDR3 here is CASSAPGYYEQYF. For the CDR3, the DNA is TGTGCCAGCAGCGCCCCGGGGTACTACGAGCAGTACTTC.

CDR3 region: CASSQGTGRLAYGYTF. The CDR3 DNA sequence: TGTGCCAGCAGCCAAGGGACAGGGCGACTCGCCTATGGCTACACCTTC. The V gene is TRBV11-3, the J gene TRBJ1-2; 9 bases are a match to TRBD1. With 5 bases clipped from V and 4 bases from J, the junction kept 11 bases outside the gene matches. The CDR3 has 16 residues. Per germline, CDR1 SGHNT and CDR2 YENEEA.

The CDR3 reads CASSQLANEQFF. The DNA of the CDR3 is TGTGCCAGCAGCCAACTAGCTAATGAGCAGTTCTTC. The rearrangement joins TRBV3-1 (or the pseudogene TRBV3-2) to TRBJ2-1; a weak D match, TRBD2 (5 bases). The CDR3 runs 12 residues. Looked up from germline, CDR1 is LGHDT and CDR2 is YNNKEL (reference sequence). The V end lost 2 bases, the J end lost 7 bases, and 6 bases lay between the germline ends.

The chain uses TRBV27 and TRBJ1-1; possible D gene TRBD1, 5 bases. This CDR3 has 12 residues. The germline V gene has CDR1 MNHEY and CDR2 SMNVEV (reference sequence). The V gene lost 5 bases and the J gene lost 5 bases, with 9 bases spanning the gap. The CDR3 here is CASSPQGTEAFF. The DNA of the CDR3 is TGTGCCAGCAGTCCGCAGGGTACTGAAGCTTTCTTT.

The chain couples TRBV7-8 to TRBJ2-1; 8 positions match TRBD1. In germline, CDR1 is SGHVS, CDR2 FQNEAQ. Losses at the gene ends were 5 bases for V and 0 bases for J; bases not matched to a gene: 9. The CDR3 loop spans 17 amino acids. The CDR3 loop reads CASSPQTGVSSYNEQFF. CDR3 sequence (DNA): TGTGCCAGCAGCCCCCAGACAGGGGTCAGCTCCTACAATGAGCAGTTCTTC. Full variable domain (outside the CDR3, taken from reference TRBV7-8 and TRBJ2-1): GAGVSQSPRYKVAKRGQDVALRCDPISGHVSLFWYQQALGQGPEFLTYFQNEAQLDKSGLPSDRFFAERPEGSVSTLKIQRTQQEDSAVYLCASSPQTGVSSYNEQFFGPGTRLTVL.

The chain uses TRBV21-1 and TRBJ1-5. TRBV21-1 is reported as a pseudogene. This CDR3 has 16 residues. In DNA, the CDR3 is TGTGCCAGCAGCAAATTCCCGGGGGGGGGCAATCAGCCCCAGCATTTT. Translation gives CASSKFPGGGNQPQHF.

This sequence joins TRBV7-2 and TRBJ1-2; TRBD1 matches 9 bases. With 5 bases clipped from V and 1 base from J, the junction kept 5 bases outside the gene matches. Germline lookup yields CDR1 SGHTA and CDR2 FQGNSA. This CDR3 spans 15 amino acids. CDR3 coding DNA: TGTGCCAGCAGCCGCGGACAGGGGTATAACTATGGCTACACCTTC. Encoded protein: CASSRGQGYNYGYTF.

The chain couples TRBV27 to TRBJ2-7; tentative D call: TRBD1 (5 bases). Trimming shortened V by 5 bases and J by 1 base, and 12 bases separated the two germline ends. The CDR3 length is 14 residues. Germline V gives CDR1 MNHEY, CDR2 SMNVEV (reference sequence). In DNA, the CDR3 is TGTGCCAGCAGTCCGTCGACAGTGTCCTACGAGCAGTACTTC. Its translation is CASSPSTVSYEQYF.

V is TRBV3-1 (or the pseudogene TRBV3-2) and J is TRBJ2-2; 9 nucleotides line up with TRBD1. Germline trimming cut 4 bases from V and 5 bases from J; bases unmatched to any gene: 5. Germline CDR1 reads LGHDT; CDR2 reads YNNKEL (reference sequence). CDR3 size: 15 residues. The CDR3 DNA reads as TGTGCCAGCAGCCCCCTGACAGGGGGTACCGGGGAGCTGTTTTTT. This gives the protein CASSPLTGGTGELFF.

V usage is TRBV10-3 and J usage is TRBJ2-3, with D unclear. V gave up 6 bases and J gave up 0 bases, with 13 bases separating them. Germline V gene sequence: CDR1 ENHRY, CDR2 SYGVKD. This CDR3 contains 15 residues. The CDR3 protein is CAISHSITSTDTQYF. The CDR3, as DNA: TGTGCCATCAGCCACAGTATCACTAGCACAGATACGCAGTATTTT.

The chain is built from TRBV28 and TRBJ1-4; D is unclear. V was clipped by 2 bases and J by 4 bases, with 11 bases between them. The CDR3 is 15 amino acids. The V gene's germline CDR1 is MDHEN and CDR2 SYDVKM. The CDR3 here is CASSLGGQYNEKLFF. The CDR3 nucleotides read TGTGCCAGCAGTTTAGGCGGGCAGTATAATGAAAAACTGTTTTTT.

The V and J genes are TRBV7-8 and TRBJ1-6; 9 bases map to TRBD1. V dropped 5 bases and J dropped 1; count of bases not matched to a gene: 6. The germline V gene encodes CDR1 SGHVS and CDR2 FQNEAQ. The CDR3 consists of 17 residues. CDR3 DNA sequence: TGTGCCAGCAGCCAAGACAGGGGGTTGTCCTATAATTCACCCCTCCACTTT. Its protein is CASSQDRGLSYNSPLHF.

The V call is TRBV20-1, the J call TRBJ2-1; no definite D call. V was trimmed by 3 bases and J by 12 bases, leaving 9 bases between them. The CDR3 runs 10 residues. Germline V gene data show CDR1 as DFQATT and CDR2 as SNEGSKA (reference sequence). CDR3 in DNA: TGCAGTGCTAGTTGGGTAACGCAGTTCTTC. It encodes CSASWVTQFF.

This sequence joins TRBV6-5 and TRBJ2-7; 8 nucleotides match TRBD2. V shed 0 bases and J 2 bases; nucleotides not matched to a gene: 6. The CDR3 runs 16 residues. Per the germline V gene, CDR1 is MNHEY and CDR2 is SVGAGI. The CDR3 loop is CASSYSKRESAYEQYF. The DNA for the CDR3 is TGTGCCAGCAGTTACTCGAAGCGGGAGTCCGCCTACGAGCAGTACTTC.

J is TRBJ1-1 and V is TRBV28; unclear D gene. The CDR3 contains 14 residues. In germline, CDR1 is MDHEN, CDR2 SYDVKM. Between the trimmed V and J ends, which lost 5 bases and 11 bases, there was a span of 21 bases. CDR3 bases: TGTGCCAGCAGTACAACTCGGGTCCTAAACAAGGCTTTCTTT. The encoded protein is CASSTTRVLNKAFF.

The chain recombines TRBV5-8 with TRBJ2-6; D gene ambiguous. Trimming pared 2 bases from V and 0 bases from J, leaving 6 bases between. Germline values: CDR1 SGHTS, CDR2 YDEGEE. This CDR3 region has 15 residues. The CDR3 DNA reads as TGTGCCAGCAGCTTAGGTGGCTCTGGGGCCAACGTCCTGACTTTC. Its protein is CASSLGGSGANVLTF.